This is a list of T cell receptor beta chains from one sample in a study of long-term antiretroviral therapy in people with HIV. Produced via immunoSEQ multiplex PCR; TCRdb's table is partial and in-frame only. Here the sample spans approximately 32,000 clones, roughly 82% being singletons. The sequencing used unsorted PBMCs, collected 0.3 years after starting antiretroviral therapy. The receptors here all came from a man younger than 35 with HIV. Each CDR3 is given with its conserved first and last residue. D genes are given only for firm matches. Clone size is stated in some rows and not others, as once, few, many or a class when expanded.

TRBV5-6,NA,NA,CASSLRMATQYF
TRBV2,TRBD1,NA,CASSEGTGSSTDTQYF
TRBV10-3,TRBD1,NA,CAISGTASNTEAFF
TRBV5-1,NA,NA,CASSLAGLVGEQFF
TRBV4-2,NA,NA,CASSQDSRENEQFF
TRBV11-1,NA,NA,CASSLGGSASGELFF
TRBV19,NA,NA,CASSRTEGPGLNTEAFF
TRBV30,TRBD2,NA,CAWSGPGGGSSRAQYF
TRBV13,TRBD1,NA,CASSLPGGSGANVLTF
TRBV20-1,NA,NA,CSARPHSEQFF
TRBV18,NA,NA,CASSPDGSNQPQHF
TRBV7-9,NA,NA,CASSLGHLSNQPQHF
TRBV2,NA,NA,CASRLGGGGNQPQHF
TRBV6-5,TRBD1,NA,CASSRDSYNYGYTF
TRBV5-6,NA,NA,CTSSLGLDRPNTEAFF
TRBV9,NA,NA,CASSVASSSSGNTIYF
TRBV7-3,NA,NA,CASSTSGGLTDFDGYTF
TRBV19,NA,NA,CASSTGSYEQYF
TRBV4-2,TRBD2,NA,CASSQDSSGGSKETQYF
TRBV6-5,TRBD2,NA,CASSYLAGGPNEQFF
TRBV28,NA,NA,CASSLSRSRGELFF
TRBV2,NA,NA,CASSAFKRGEQYF
TRBV6-5,NA,NA,CASSYSSEYNEQFF
TRBV7-6,NA,NA,CASSSDTTSSYEQYF
TRBV21-1,NA,NA,CASSKTRRGQGRDYGYTF
TRBV5-3,NA,NA,CARSFFHRGYTF
TRBV30,NA,few,CAWSVNQGFSGYTF
TRBV19,NA,NA,CASTTGRYGSQPQHF
TRBV7-2,TRBD2,NA,CASSAVAGYYSNEQFF
TRBV15,TRBD1,NA,CATSRVGNSGQGFYEQYF
TRBV5-4,NA,NA,CASSWDWVEDSPLHF